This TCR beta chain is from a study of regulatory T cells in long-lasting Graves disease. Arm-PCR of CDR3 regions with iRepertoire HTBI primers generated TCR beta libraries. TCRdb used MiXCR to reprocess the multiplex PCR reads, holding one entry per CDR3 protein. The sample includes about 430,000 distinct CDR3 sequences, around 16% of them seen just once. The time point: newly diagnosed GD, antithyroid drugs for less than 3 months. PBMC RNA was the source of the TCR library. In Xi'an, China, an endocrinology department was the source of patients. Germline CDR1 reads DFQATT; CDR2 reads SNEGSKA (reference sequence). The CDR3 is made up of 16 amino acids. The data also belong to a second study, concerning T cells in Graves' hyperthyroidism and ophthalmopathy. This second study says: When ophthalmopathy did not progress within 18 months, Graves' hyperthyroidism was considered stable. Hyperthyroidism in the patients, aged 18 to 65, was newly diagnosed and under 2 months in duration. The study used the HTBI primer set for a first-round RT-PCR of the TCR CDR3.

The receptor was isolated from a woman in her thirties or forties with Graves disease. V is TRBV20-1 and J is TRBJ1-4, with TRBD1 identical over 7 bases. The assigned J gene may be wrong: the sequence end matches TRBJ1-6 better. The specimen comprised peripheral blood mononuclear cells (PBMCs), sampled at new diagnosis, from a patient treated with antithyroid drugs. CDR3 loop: CSAPTSTGSGGSPLHF. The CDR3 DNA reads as TGCAGTGCGCCCACTTCGACAGGGTCGGGTGGTTCACCCCTCCACTTT.